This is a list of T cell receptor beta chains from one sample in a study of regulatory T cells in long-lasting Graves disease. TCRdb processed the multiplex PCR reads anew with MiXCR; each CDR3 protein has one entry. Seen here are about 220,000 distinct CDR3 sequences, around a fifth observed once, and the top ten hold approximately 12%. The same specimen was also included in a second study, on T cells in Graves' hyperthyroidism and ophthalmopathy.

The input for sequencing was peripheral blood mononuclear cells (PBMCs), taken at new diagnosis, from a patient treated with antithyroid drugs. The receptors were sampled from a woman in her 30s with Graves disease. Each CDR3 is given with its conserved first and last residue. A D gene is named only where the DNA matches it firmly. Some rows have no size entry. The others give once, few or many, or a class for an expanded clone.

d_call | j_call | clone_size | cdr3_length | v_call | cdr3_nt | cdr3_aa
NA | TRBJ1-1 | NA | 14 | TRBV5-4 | TGTGCCAGCAGCCCACCGGGAACGAACACTGAAGCTTTCTTT | CASSPPGTNTEAFF
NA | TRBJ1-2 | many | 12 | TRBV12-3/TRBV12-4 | TGTGCCAGCAGTCGCGCCAGCGGCCCCCCCATATTC | CASSRASGPPIF
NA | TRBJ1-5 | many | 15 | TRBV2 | TGTGCCAGCAGTGAAACCGGAAATAGCAATCAGCCCCAGCATTTT | CASSETGNSNQPQHF
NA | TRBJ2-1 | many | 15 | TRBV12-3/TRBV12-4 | TGTGCCAGCAGCCCCGGGACTCTAACCTACAATGAGCAGTTCTTC | CASSPGTLTYNEQFF
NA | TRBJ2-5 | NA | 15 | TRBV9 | TGTGCCAGCAGCGTAGGATCAGGGATGCTCGAGACCCAGTACTTC | CASSVGSGMLETQYF
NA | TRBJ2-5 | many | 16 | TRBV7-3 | TGTGCCAGCAGCTTAAGCGGGGGCAGGGTCCAAGAGACCCAGTACTTC | CASSLSGGRVQETQYF
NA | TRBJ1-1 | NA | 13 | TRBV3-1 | TGTGCCAGCAGGCTAGGGGGTGGCACTGAAGCTTTCTTT | CASRLGGGTEAFF
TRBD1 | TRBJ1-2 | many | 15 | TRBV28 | TGTGCCAGCAGCCTGGACAGGGCGGGGGGCTATGGCTACACCTTC | CASSLDRAGGYGYTF
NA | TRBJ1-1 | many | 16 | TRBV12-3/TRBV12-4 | TGTGCCAGCAGTCCACGAGCGGGACAAATGAACACTGAAGCTTTCTTT | CASSPRAGQMNTEAFF
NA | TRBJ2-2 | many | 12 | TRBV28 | TGTGCCAGCAGGGAGGTCACCGGGGAGCTGTTTTTT | CASREVTGELFF
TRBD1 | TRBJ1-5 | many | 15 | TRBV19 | TGTGCCAGTAGGGAGACAGGGACGAGCAATCAGCCCCAGCATTTT | CASRETGTSNQPQHF
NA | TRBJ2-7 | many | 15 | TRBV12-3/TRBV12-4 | TGTGCCAGCAGTTTAGCGCTAGATATGCCTGGGGAGCAGTACTTC | CASSLALDMPGEQYF
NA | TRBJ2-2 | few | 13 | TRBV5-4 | TGTGCCAGCGGAAAGGCGAACACCGGGGAGCTGTTTTTT | CASGKANTGELFF
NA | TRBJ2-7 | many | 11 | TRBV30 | TGTGCCTGGAGTGGGGCATACGAGCAGTACTTC | CAWSGAYEQYF
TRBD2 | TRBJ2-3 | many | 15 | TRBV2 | TGTGCCAGCAGTGATGCGGGAGTAGGAACAGATACGCAGTATTTT | CASSDAGVGTDTQYF
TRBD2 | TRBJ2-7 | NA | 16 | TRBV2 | TGTGCCAGCAGTGAGTTGGCGGGAGGGAGCTCCTACGAGCAGTACTTC | CASSELAGGSSYEQYF
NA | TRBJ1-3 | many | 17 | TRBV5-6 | TGTGCCAGCAGCGAACTCCTCGGGACCCTATCTGGAAACACCATATATTTT | CASSELLGTLSGNTIYF
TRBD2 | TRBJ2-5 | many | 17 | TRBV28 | TGTGCCAGCAGCCCGGGGGGTAGGACTAGCGGACAAGAGACCCAGTACTTC | CASSPGGRTSGQETQYF
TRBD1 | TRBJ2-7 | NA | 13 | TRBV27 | TGTGCCAGCAGTTGGACAGGGAAATACGAGCAGTACTTC | CASSWTGKYEQYF
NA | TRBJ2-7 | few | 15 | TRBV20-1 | TGCAGTGCTAGAGTCTACACGGGAAGCTCCTACGAGCAGTACTTC | CSARVYTGSSYEQYF